One sample yielded the 3 T cell receptor beta chains listed below, sequenced in a study of T cell responses to AZD1222 COVID-19 vaccine. Generated by immunoSEQ multiplex PCR, the TCRdb table keeps only in-frame clones and is missing some. The sample comprises over 100,000 clones, around 90% of which are singletons, and 9.5% to 15% rests with the top ten. The sequencing here drew on peripheral blood, taken on day 0 of MenACWY control vaccination. These receptors were taken from an adult in good health.

The chain links TRBV5-4 to TRBJ1-2; 7 bases line up with TRBD1. The trim removed 1 base at V and 4 bases at J, leaving 7 bases unmatched. Germline-derived CDR1 and CDR2 are SGHNT and YYREEE (reference sequence). The length of the CDR3 is 15 residues. CDR3 sequence: CASSLSQGEGYGYTF. The CDR3 DNA reads as TGTGCCAGCAGCTTGTCCCAGGGGGAGGGCTATGGCTACACCTTC. The full variable domain, with the rest looked up from reference TRBV5-4 and TRBJ1-2, is ETGVTQSPTHLIKTRGQQVTLRCSSQSGHNTVSWYQQALGQGPQFIFQYYREEENGRGNFPPRFSGLQFPNYSSELNVNALELDDSALYLCASSLSQGEGYGYTFGSGTRLTVV.

This rearrangement joins TRBV30 to TRBJ2-1; no clear D. V lost 5 bases and J 2 bases, leaving 4 bases between the germline ends. Germline CDR1 and CDR2: GTSNPN and SVGIG (reference sequence). This CDR3 spans 11 amino acids. The CDR3 sequence: CAWGPYNEQFF. The CDR3 coding sequence is TGTGCCTGGGGTCCCTACAATGAGCAGTTCTTC.

The gene calls are TRBV5-1 and TRBJ1-2, with D perhaps matching TRBD1 (6 bases). CDR1 is SGHRS and CDR2 is YFSETQ in the germline V gene. V was shortened by 4 bases and J by 4 bases, with 11 bases between the two germline ends. The CDR3 runs to 13 residues. In DNA, the CDR3 is TGCGCCAGCAGCGACGCCAGGGGCTATGGCTACACCTTC. Protein sequence: CASSDARGYGYTF.